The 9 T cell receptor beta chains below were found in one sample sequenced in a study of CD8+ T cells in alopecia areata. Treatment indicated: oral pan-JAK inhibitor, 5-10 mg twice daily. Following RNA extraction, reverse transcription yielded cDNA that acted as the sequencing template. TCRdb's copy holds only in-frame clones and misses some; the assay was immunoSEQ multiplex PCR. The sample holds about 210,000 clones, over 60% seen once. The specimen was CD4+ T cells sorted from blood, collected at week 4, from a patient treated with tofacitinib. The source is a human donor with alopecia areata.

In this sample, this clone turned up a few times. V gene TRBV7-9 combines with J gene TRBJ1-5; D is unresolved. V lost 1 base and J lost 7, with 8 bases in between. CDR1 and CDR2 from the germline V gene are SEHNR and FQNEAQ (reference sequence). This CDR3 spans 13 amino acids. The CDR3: CASSLVGGQPQHF. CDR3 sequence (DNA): TGTGCCAGCAGCTTAGTAGGTGGACAGCCCCAGCATTTT.

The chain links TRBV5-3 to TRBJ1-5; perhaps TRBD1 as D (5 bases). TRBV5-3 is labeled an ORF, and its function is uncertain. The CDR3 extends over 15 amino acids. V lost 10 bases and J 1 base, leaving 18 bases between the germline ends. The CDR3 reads CAGPGQGRSNQPQHF. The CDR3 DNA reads TGTGCCGGACCGGGGCAGGGAAGAAGCAATCAGCCCCAGCATTTT.

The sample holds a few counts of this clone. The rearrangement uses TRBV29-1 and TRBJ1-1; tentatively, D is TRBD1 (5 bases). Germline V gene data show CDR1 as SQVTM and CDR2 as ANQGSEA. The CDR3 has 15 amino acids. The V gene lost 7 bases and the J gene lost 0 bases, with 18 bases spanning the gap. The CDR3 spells CSGRGVEGLNTEAFF. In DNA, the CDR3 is TGCAGCGGGAGAGGGGTGGAGGGGTTGAACACTGAAGCTTTCTTT.

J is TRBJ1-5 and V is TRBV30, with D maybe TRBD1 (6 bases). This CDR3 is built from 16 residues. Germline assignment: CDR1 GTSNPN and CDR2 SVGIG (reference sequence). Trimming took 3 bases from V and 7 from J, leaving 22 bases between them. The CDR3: CAWSRRTDLGMQPQHF. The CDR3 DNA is TGTGCCTGGAGCCGCAGGACAGACTTAGGAATGCAGCCCCAGCATTTT.

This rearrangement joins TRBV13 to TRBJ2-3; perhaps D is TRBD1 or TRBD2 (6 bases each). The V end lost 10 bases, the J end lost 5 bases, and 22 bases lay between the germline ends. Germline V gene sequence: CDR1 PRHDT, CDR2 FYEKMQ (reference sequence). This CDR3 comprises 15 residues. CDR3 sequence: CAIPKPGARVDTQYF. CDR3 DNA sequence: TGTGCCATCCCGAAGCCGGGGGCGCGGGTAGATACGCAGTATTTT.

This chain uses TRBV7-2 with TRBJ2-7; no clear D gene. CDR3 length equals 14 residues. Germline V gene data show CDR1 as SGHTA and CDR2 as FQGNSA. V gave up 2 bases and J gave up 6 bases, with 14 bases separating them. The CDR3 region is CASSLSGVEREQYF. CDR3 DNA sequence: TGTGCCAGCAGCTTAAGTGGGGTGGAGCGCGAGCAGTACTTC.

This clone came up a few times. The CDR3 region is CASSNRGGVYNEQFF. The CDR3 coding sequence is TGTGCCAGCAGCAACAGGGGTGGGGTCTACAATGAGCAGTTCTTC. The rearrangement uses TRBV7-2 and TRBJ2-1; TRBD1 matches at 7 bases. V gave up 5 bases and J gave up 3 bases; unmatched junction bases: 7. The CDR3 covers 15 residues. The germline V gene encodes CDR1 SGHTA and CDR2 FQGNSA.

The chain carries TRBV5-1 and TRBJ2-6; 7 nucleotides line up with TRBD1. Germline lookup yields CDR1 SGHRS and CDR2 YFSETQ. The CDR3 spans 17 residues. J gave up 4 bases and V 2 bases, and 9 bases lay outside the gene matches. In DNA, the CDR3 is TGCGCCAGCAGCTTAACAGGGGAGTCGCGCGGGGCCAACGTCCTGACTTTC. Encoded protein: CASSLTGESRGANVLTF.

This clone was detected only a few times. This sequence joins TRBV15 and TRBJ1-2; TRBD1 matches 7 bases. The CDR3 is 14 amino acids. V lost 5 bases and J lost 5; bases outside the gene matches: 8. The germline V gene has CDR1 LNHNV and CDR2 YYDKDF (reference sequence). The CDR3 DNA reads TGTGCCACCAGCCGATCGGGACAGACTTATGGCTACACCTTC. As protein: CATSRSGQTYGYTF.